This TCR beta chain was sequenced for a study of blood T cell repertoires in COVID-19 (TCRdb year 2020). Regarding the research as a whole: The collaborator samples originated in the United States, Italy and Spain and spanned the acute and convalescent phases of COVID-19. Where HLA class I and class II types were available, the types were taken from metadata supplied by the sample provider, not from assay-based typing. The repertoires were released in a freely available public database meant as a resource for research on the immune response to SARS-CoV-2. Nearly every sample came with metadata listing a de-identified subject ID, COVID-19 status, age in years and sex. The dataset comprised deeply sampled blood TCRbeta repertoires from subjects exposed to, actively infected with, or recovered from COVID-19. Samples came from the ongoing ImmuneRACE study (first 160 participants) plus 1,254 subjects from 6 global collaborators. The prospective study material was composed of cDNA or gDNA derived from T cells, B-cell-depleted T cells, or PBMCs. Beyond this particular receptor, the publication reports: Clinical and demographic metadata were provided uncurated, with the amount varying by source and participant.

Via the germline V gene (reference sequence), CDR1 is SEHNR and CDR2 FQNEAQ. Including the terminal cysteine and phenylalanine, the CDR3 comprises 15 residues. The entry retains the CDR3 DNA only, 45 bases that are in frame from base 1. V has 4 bases trimmed and J has 2 bases trimmed; junction bases matching no gene number 5. One collaborating source in Seattle enrolled patients while the patients were actively infected and followed the patients over time throughout the course of disease. Whole blood was collected in K2EDTA tubes by collaborating institutions according to the institutions' own protocols. Collaborator samples were shipped for TCRbeta analysis as frozen whole blood, isolated PBMCs, or DNA extracted from either sample type. The immunoSEQ Assay, a bias-controlled multiplex PCR, was used to amplify TCRbeta CDR3 regions from genomic DNA. The published analysis was carried out like this. Nucleated cell counts per sample were estimated from amplification of reference gene primers within the assay. To quantify the absolute abundance of each unique TCRbeta CDR3 rearrangement, sequence reads were collapsed and filtered. For each sample, productive Simpson clonality was calculated by taking the square root of Simpson's diversity index across productive rearrangements. TCRdb's version of the immuneACCESS table is confined to in-frame rearrangements and falls short of the full clone set. An unresolved V gene accounts for under half of the shortfall where checked; the remainder is of unknown origin. V, J and clone size were drawn from that table, and D and trimming were deduced from the DNA. This sample gives approximately 120,000 clones in total; around 82% of them show up just once. Of the sample, roughly 17% is held by the ten largest clones.

On this clone itself: Its binding antigen is unknown. Qualities for individual bases were not recorded, and no much larger clone is one base off.

The sequenced material came from peripheral blood. The sequence was collected from a man aged 30 to 39 with COVID-19, enrolled during active disease. The chain employs TRBV7-9 and TRBJ2-1; TRBD1 matches 7 bases in the middle. The nucleotide sequence is TGTGCCAGCAGCTCGTTTGGACAGGCCTACAATGAGCAGTTCTTC. Translated, it gives CASSSFGQAYNEQFF.